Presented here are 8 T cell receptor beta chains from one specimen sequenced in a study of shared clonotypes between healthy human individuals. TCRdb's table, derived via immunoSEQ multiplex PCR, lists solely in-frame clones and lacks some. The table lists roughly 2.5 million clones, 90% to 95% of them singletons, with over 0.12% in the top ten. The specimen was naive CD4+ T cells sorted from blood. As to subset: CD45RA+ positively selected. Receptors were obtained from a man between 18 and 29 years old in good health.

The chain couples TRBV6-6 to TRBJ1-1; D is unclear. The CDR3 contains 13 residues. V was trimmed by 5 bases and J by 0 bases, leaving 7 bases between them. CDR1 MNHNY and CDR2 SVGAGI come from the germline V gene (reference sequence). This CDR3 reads CASSLVLNTEAFF. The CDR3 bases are TGTGCCAGCAGTCTCGTCCTGAACACTGAAGCTTTCTTT.

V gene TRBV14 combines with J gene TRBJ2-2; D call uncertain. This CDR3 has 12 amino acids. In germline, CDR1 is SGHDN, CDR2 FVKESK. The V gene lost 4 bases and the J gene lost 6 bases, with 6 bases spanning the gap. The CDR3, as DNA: TGTGCCAGCAGCCGACACCCCGGGGAGCTGTTTTTT. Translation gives CASSRHPGELFF.

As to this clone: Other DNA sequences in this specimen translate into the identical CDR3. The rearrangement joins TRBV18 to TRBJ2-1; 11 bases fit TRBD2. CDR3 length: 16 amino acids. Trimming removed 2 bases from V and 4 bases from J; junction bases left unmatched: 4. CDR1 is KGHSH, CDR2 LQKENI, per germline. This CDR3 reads CASSPKTSGTYNEQFF. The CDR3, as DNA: TGTGCCAGCTCACCAAAGACTAGCGGGACTTACAATGAGCAGTTCTTC.

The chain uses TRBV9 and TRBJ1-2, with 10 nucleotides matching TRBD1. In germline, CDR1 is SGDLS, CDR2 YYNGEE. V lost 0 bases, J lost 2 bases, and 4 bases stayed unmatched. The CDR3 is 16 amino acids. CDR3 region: CASSVATGQGNYGYTF. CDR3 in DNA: TGTGCCAGCAGCGTAGCTACGGGACAGGGGAACTATGGCTACACCTTC. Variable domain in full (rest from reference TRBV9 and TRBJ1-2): DSGVTQTPKHLITATGQRVTLRCSPRSGDLSVYWYQQSLDQGLQFLIQYYNGEERAKGNILERFSAQQFPDLHSELNLSSLELGDSALYFCASSVATGQGNYGYTFGSGTRLTVV.

The CDR3 nucleotides read TGTGCCACCAGCAGAGGGGCCTGGGAGACCCAGTACTTC. This gives the protein CATSRGAWETQYF. The J gene is TRBJ2-5, the V gene TRBV15; no firm D call. Trimming took 1 base from V and 5 from J, leaving 8 bases between them. This CDR3 spans 13 amino acids. CDR1 is LNHNV and CDR2 is YYDKDF in the germline V gene (reference sequence).

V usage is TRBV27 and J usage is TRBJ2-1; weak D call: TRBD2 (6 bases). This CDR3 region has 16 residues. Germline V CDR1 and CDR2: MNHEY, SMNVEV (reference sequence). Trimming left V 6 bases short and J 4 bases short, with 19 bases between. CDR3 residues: CASRNKGRGDYNEQFF. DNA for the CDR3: TGTGCCAGCAGGAATAAGGGGCGGGGCGATTACAATGAGCAGTTCTTC.

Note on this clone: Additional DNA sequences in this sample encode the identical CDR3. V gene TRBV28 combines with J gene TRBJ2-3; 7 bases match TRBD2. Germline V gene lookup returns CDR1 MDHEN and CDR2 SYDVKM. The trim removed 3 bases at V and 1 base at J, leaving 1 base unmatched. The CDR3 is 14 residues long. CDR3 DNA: TGTGCCAGCAGTTTGAGCGGGGGCACAGATACGCAGTATTTT. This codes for CASSLSGGTDTQYF.

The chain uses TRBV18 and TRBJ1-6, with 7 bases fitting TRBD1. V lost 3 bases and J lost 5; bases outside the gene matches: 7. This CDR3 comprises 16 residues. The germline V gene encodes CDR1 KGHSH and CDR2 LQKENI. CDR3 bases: TGTGCCAGCTCACCGACAGGGAGGCCAAATAATTCACCCCTCCACTTT. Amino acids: CASSPTGRPNNSPLHF.